Each of the 11 T cell receptor beta chains below was sequenced from the same sample in a study of cytomegalovirus exposure and HLA in healthy donors. The protocol was immunoSEQ multiplex PCR, while the TCRdb copy is restricted to in-frame clones and leaves out a portion. The sample yields around 180,000 clones, roughly 80% seen once. Sequencing input: PBMCs. The receptors derive from a man younger than 35 in good health and CMV-seropositive.

There are a few counts of this clone. This chain links TRBV2 with TRBJ1-3, with D possibly being TRBD1 (6 bases). Germline lookup yields CDR1 SNHLY and CDR2 FYNNEI. V lost 7 bases to trimming and J lost 2 bases, with 12 bases between them. This CDR3 spans 14 amino acids. The DNA for the CDR3 is TGTGCCAGCACCACAAGGACAGCTGGAAACACCATATATTTT. It is translated as CASTTRTAGNTIYF. Filled out from reference TRBV2 and TRBJ1-3, the complete variable domain reads EPEVTQTPSHQVTQMGQEVILRCVPISNHLYFYWYRQILGQKVEFLVSFYNNEISEKSEIFDDQFSVERPDGSNFTLKIRSTKLEDSAMYFCASTTRTAGNTIYFGEGSWLTVV.

The chain is built from TRBV5-1 and TRBJ1-4; D is possibly TRBD1 (5 bases). V was shortened by 3 bases and J by 3 bases, with 12 bases between the two germline ends. CDR3 length equals 15 residues. Germline V gene sequence: CDR1 SGHRS, CDR2 YFSETQ. CDR3 sequence (DNA): TGCGCCAGCAGCTGGAGGGGAATCCCTAATGAAAAACTGTTTTTT. Translating it yields CASSWRGIPNEKLFF.

This chain uses TRBV6-6 with TRBJ1-5; TRBD1 matches at 10 bases. This CDR3 is 15 amino acids long. V lost 6 bases, J lost 4 bases, and 6 bases stayed unmatched. CDR1 and CDR2 from the germline V gene are MNHNY and SVGAGI (reference sequence). This CDR3 is CASSLGTGVNQPQHF. Written as DNA, the CDR3 is TGTGCCAGCAGCCTCGGGACAGGGGTTAATCAGCCCCAGCATTTT.

V gene TRBV9 combines with J gene TRBJ1-5; a weak D match, TRBD1 (5 bases). With 4 bases removed from V and 3 bases from J, the gap between germline ends came to 11 bases. Germline loops: CDR1 SGDLS, CDR2 YYNGEE. CDR3 length: 14 residues. DNA of the CDR3: TGTGCCAGCAGCTCCGGACACTCCAATCAGCCCCAGCATTTT. This codes for CASSSGHSNQPQHF.

The chain has TRBV7-6 and TRBJ2-5; 13 bases match TRBD2. V lost 5 bases to trimming and J lost 5 bases; unmatched junction nucleotides: 8. The CDR3 runs to 16 residues. Germline CDR1 reads SGHVS; CDR2 reads FNYEAQ. CDR3 bases: TGTGCCAGCAGCCCGGGACTAGCGGGAAACGTTGAGACCCAGTACTTC. Translating gives CASSPGLAGNVETQYF. Variable domain in full (rest from reference TRBV7-6 and TRBJ2-5): GAGVSQSPRYKVTKRGQDVALRCDPISGHVSLYWYRQALGQGPEFLTYFNYEAQQDKSGLPNDRFSAERPEGSISTLTIQRTEQRDSAMYRCASSPGLAGNVETQYFGPGTRLLVL.

The chain combines TRBV28 with TRBJ2-7; 7 bases match TRBD1. Germline V CDR1 and CDR2: MDHEN, SYDVKM. The V gene end was trimmed by 4 bases and the J gene end by 2 bases; junction bases not matched to a gene: 5. The CDR3 is 14 amino acids. The CDR3 loop reads CASSSLGQPYEQYF. The CDR3 DNA is TGTGCCAGCAGTTCCCTGGGACAGCCCTACGAGCAGTACTTC. Supplemented by reference TRBV28 and TRBJ2-7, the full variable domain reads DVKVTQSSRYLVKRTGEKVFLECVQDMDHENMFWYRQDPGLGLRLIYFSYDVKMKEKGDIPEGYSVSREKKERFSLILESASTNQTSMYLCASSSLGQPYEQYFGPGTRLTVT.

V usage is TRBV5-4 and J usage is TRBJ2-5, with D maybe TRBD2 (7 bases). Trimming cost V 1 base and J 3 bases, with 16 bases left between them. The CDR3 has 16 residues. Germline V gene data show CDR1 as SGHNT and CDR2 as YYREEE (reference sequence). CDR3: CASSLPGDLAEETQYF. The CDR3, as DNA: TGTGCCAGCAGCTTGCCAGGGGACCTAGCGGAAGAGACCCAGTACTTC. Filled out from reference TRBV5-4 and TRBJ2-5, the complete variable domain reads ETGVTQSPTHLIKTRGQQVTLRCSSQSGHNTVSWYQQALGQGPQFIFQYYREEENGRGNFPPRFSGLQFPNYSSELNVNALELDDSALYLCASSLPGDLAEETQYFGPGTRLLVL.

This chain joins TRBV28 and TRBJ2-7; D is perhaps TRBD2 (6 bases). V was clipped by 2 bases and J by 3 bases, with 14 bases between them. The CDR3 spans 15 residues. Germline CDR1 is MDHEN and CDR2 is SYDVKM. CDR3 DNA sequence: TGTGCCAGCAGTTTACCGGGGGACTGGGACTACGAGCAGTACTTC. The encoded protein is CASSLPGDWDYEQYF.

The chain employs TRBV5-1 and TRBJ2-2; 11 positions match TRBD1. Per the germline V gene, CDR1 is SGHRS and CDR2 is YFSETQ. The CDR3 has 15 amino acids. J lost 5 bases, V lost 0 bases, and 0 bases had no gene match. The CDR3 DNA reads as TGCGCCAGCAGCTTGGGGGACAGGGGGACCGGGGAGCTGTTTTTT. It translates to CASSLGDRGTGELFF. Complete variable domain (other parts from reference TRBV5-1 and TRBJ2-2): KAGVTQTPRYLIKTRGQQVTLSCSPISGHRSVSWYQQTPGQGLQFLFEYFSETQRNKGNFPGRFSGRQFSNSRSEMNVSTLELGDSALYLCASSLGDRGTGELFFGEGSRLTVL.

The rearrangement joins TRBV7-2 to TRBJ2-7, with a weak D call TRBD2 (5 bases). The CDR3 spans 16 residues. Trimming left V 0 bases short and J 6 bases short, with 18 bases between. Germline lookup yields CDR1 SGHTA and CDR2 FQGNSA. In nucleotides, the CDR3 is TGTGCCAGCAGCTTAGCGGGAGCGGTCAGGAGCACCGAGCAGTACTTC. It specifies CASSLAGAVRSTEQYF.

The chain links TRBV4-1 to TRBJ2-7, with 7 bases lining up with TRBD2. The junction had 5 bases not matched to a gene; V was cut back by 1 base and J by 2 bases. Germline CDR1 reads MGHRA; CDR2 reads YSYEKL. This CDR3 contains 15 residues. The CDR3 bases are TGCGCCAGCAGCCAAGCCCCGGGGGGAACCTACGAGCAGTACTTC. This encodes CASSQAPGGTYEQYF.